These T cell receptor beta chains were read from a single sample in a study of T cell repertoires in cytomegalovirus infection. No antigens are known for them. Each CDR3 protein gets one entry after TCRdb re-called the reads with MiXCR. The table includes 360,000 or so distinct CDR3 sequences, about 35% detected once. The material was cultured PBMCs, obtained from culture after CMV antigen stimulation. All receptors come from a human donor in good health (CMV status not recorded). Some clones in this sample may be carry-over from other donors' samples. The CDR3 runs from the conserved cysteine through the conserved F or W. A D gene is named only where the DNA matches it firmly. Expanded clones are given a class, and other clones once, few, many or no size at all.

CASSSGQRDTQYF	TGTGCCAGCAGCTCTGGACAGCGGGATACGCAGTATTTT	TRBV7-3	-	TRBJ2-3	-	13
CASISTPGQGVKRNTEAFF	TGTGCCAGCATTTCAACACCGGGACAGGGGGTGAAGCGAAACACTGAAGCTTTCTTT	TRBV28	TRBD1	TRBJ1-1	-	19
CSGTPGTAMNTEAFF	TGCAGCGGTACGCCCGGGACGGCCATGAACACTGAAGCTTTCTTT	TRBV29-1	-	TRBJ1-1	-	15
CASSSGLAGVHTQYF	TGTGCCAGCAGCTCGGGACTAGCGGGAGTACATACGCAGTATTTT	TRBV7-2	TRBD2	TRBJ2-3	many	15
CASSPGQMNYGYTF	TGTGCCAGCAGTCCAGGACAGATGAACTATGGCTACACCTTC	TRBV27	-	TRBJ1-2	few	14
CSARDQGLAGGNNEQFF	TGCAGTGCTAGAGATCAGGGACTAGCGGGAGGGAACAATGAGCAGTTCTTC	TRBV20-1	TRBD2	TRBJ2-1	few	17
CASSAVDSSNQPQHF	TGTGCCAGCAGCGCCGTGGACAGCAGCAATCAGCCCCAGCATTTT	TRBV9	-	TRBJ1-5	many	15
CASSQDQRFGGANVLTF	TGCGCCAGCAGCCAAGATCAAAGGTTCGGTGGGGCCAACGTCCTGACTTTC	TRBV4-1	-	TRBJ2-6	-	17
CAVTAGQGFGYTF	TGTGCCGTAACGGCGGGACAGGGCTTTGGCTACACCTTC	TRBV7-6	TRBD1	TRBJ1-2	many	13
CASSGISGNTIYF	TGTGCCAGCAGCGGTATCTCTGGAAACACCATATATTTT	TRBV7-4	-	TRBJ1-3	many	13
CASSLGLAGGPLYEQFF	TGTGCCAGCAGCTTAGGACTAGCGGGAGGGCCGTTGTATGAGCAGTTCTTC	TRBV5-4	TRBD2	TRBJ2-1	-	17
CAISGAQRSTDTQYF	TGTGCCATCAGTGGAGCACAACGAAGCACAGATACGCAGTATTTT	TRBV10-3	-	TRBJ2-3	few	15
CSASDSGSTGELFF	TGCAGTGCTAGCGATAGCGGGAGCACCGGGGAGCTGTTTTTT	TRBV20-1	TRBD2	TRBJ2-2	-	14
CASSFLEINYGYTF	TGTGCCAGCAGTTTCCTCGAGATTAACTATGGCTACACCTTC	TRBV7-9	-	TRBJ1-2	-	14
CASGRPRASMNTEAFF	TGTGCCAGTGGAAGACCGAGGGCAAGCATGAACACTGAAGCTTTCTTT	TRBV19	-	TRBJ1-1	once	16
CASSPTSLGEQYF	TGTGCCAGCAGCCCAACTAGTCTCGGCGAGCAGTACTTC	TRBV27	-	TRBJ2-7	-	13
CASSQDGGRQGEKLFF	TGCGCCAGCAGCCAAGATGGGGGACGACAGGGTGAAAAACTGTTTTTT	TRBV4-1	TRBD1	TRBJ1-4	-	16
CSSGRDMETQYF	TGTTCCTCCGGGCGGGATATGGAGACCCAGTACTTC	TRBV7-9	-	TRBJ2-5	-	12
CSVEGGGYVTEAFF	TGCAGCGTTGAAGGGGGCGGTTATGTCACTGAAGCTTTCTTT	TRBV29-1	-	TRBJ1-1	-	14
CASSPTGAPTDTQYF	TGTGCCAGCAGCCCTACGGGAGCTCCCACAGATACGCAGTATTTT	TRBV7-9	-	TRBJ2-3	few	15
CASRPTGGTNEKLFF	TGTGCCAGCAGGCCAACAGGGGGCACTAATGAAAAACTGTTTTTT	TRBV7-2	TRBD1	TRBJ1-4	-	15
CASRTEWNEQFF	TGTGCCAGCCGTACTGAATGGAATGAGCAGTTCTTC	TRBV2	-	TRBJ2-1	-	12
CASSLKGQQDNEQFF	TGTGCCAGCAGCTTAAAGGGGCAGCAAGACAATGAGCAGTTCTTC	TRBV7-3	-	TRBJ2-1	few	15
CASSLGLAGGRAETQYF	TGTGCCAGCAGCTTAGGACTAGCGGGAGGGAGGGCAGAGACCCAGTACTTC	TRBV7-2	TRBD2	TRBJ2-5	few	17
CASSQEGAGGQTDTQYF	TGCGCCAGCAGCCAAGAAGGGGCGGGAGGGCAAACAGATACGCAGTATTTT	TRBV4-1	TRBD2	TRBJ2-3	-	17